Listed below are T cell receptor beta chains from one sample, sequenced in a study of identical twins. TCRdb recomputed calls from the 5' RACE reads with MiXCR, one row per CDR3 protein. This sample yields about 300,000 distinct CDR3 sequences, of which 9% to 15% are seen a single time; 7.2% belongs to the top ten. The same sample was also studied in work on yellow fever vaccine responses in identical twins.

Sequenced: CD8+ T cells sorted from blood. All receptors derive from a woman aged 18-29 years in good health. The CDR3 runs from the conserved cysteine through the conserved F or W.

V gene,J gene,CDR3 protein
TRBV2,TRBJ2-5,CARERQETQYF
TRBV7-2,TRBJ2-5,CASTERAQETQYF
TRBV3-1,TRBJ2-5,CASSPGNSGQETQYF
TRBV6-1,TRBJ1-1,CASSLTGFTEAFF
TRBV5-1,TRBJ2-5,CASSLAPGRTQYF
TRBV5-1,TRBJ2-7,CASRSTGTSSASYEQYF
TRBV3-1,TRBJ2-7,CASSQGPGFSYEQYF
TRBV27,TRBJ2-1,CASSFPGTSGSNEQFF
TRBV10-2,TRBJ2-7,CASENQLGKYEQYF
TRBV6-1,TRBJ2-2,CASSEGPDTGELFF
TRBV12-3/TRBV12-4,TRBJ2-3,CASRYRAMVGDTQYF
TRBV13,TRBJ1-1,CASSLEVLNTEAFF
TRBV12-3/TRBV12-4,TRBJ2-5,CASSTTGNQETQYF
TRBV20-1,TRBJ2-2,CSAEKLAGGTGELFF
TRBV19,TRBJ2-1,CASSPGTSGPIYNEQFF
TRBV27,TRBJ2-7,CASSSGTNQREQYF
TRBV4-2,TRBJ2-1,CASSQDETSGREFLNEQFF
TRBV15,TRBJ1-5,CATSRDRGFNQPQHF
TRBV27,TRBJ2-3,CASSYLRALGTDTQYF
TRBV2,TRBJ2-7,CASSAREQYF
TRBV10-1,TRBJ2-5,CASSDKGLAGEETQYF
TRBV6-1,TRBJ2-2,CASSEELSWTGSGITGELFF
TRBV9,TRBJ1-5,CASSVGGQGNQPQHF
TRBV3-1,TRBJ2-1,CASSRELYWSYNEQFF
TRBV28,TRBJ1-5,CASSFFLGGGNQPQHF
TRBV28,TRBJ1-1,CASYFRGNTEAFF
TRBV7-8,TRBJ2-5,CASSSLAEDQETQYF
TRBV6-5,TRBJ2-3,CASSYLGGGDTDTQYF
TRBV6-5,TRBJ2-1,CASSYSWTPIPSYNEQFF
TRBV19,TRBJ2-1,CASSIGPGSYNEQFF
TRBV7-2,TRBJ2-3,CASSASAGQPTDTQYF
TRBV12-3/TRBV12-4,TRBJ2-3,CASSFPPRPAQYF
TRBV29-1,TRBJ2-1,CSVEAGGIFGEQFF
TRBV7-6,TRBJ1-5,CASSLDPGQSSSNQPQHF
TRBV12-3/TRBV12-4,TRBJ2-1,CASRSLAGVSNEQFF
TRBV12-3/TRBV12-4,TRBJ2-1,CASSISPDRGPTMYNEQFF
TRBV2,TRBJ1-1,CASPLRFSDTEAFF
TRBV5-6,TRBJ2-7,CASSFEGQTYEQYF
TRBV7-9,TRBJ1-2,CASSLSGRGDYGYTF
TRBV5-1,TRBJ2-3,CASSGYSGVGTDTQYF
TRBV7-9,TRBJ2-7,CASSTHRDSSFSQYF
TRBV11-1,TRBJ1-5,CASSFTGRNSEGNQPQHF
TRBV7-6,TRBJ2-5,CASRASRALVETQYF
TRBV12-3/TRBV12-4,TRBJ2-1,CASLRPSVGVVGEQFF
TRBV9,TRBJ1-3,CASRGETAGNTIYF
TRBV15,TRBJ2-3,CATSRVGTSGGTTDTQYF
TRBV5-1,TRBJ2-3,CASSLEVLGVADTQYF
TRBV9,TRBJ2-3,CASSGIDGRDTQYF
TRBV20-1,TRBJ1-1,CSARDQTTNTEAFF
TRBV3-1,TRBJ2-5,CASNRDRGSRETQYF
TRBV11-2,TRBJ2-4,CASSLDREFQYF
TRBV20-1,TRBJ2-1,CRTDGGQYNEQFF
TRBV6-5,TRBJ2-5,CASSYSRAHYHPQETQYF
TRBV4-1,TRBJ2-7,CASSQEHTSYEQYF